These 29 T cell receptor beta chains were all obtained from the same sample, sequenced in a study of blood T cell repertoires in COVID-19. Using immunoSEQ multiplex PCR, the repertoire was profiled, and TCRdb retains in-frame clones only, with some absent. The table lists approximately 100,000 clones, around nine tenths of them singletons. Sequencing input: peripheral blood. These receptors all come from a human donor in a cohort sampled during active COVID-19.

The chain has TRBV15 and TRBJ2-7, with TRBD2 matching 11 bases. V shed 3 bases and J 3 bases; nucleotides not matched to a gene: 1. The CDR3 has 14 residues. In germline, CDR1 is LNHNV, CDR2 YYDKDF (reference sequence). Here the CDR3 DNA reads TGTGCCACCAGCAGGGGACTAGCGGACTACGAGCAGTACTTC. It encodes CATSRGLADYEQYF.

The chain joins TRBV6-4 to TRBJ2-3, with D hard to call. This CDR3 contains 11 residues. V dropped 2 bases and J dropped 7 bases, with 4 bases sitting between them. Germline loops: CDR1 MRHNA, CDR2 SNTAGT. CDR3 bases: TGTGCCAGCAGTGACGGCTATACGCAGTATTTT. Encoded protein: CASSDGYTQYF.

The chain couples TRBV6-5 to TRBJ2-7, with TRBD2 identical over 10 bases. CDR1 MNHEY and CDR2 SVGAGI come from the germline V gene. V gave up 6 bases and J gave up 0 bases; unmatched junction bases: 5. There are 15 residues in the CDR3. CDR3: CASRKPSGSSYEQYF. The CDR3 region has the DNA TGTGCCAGCAGGAAGCCTAGCGGGAGCTCCTACGAGCAGTACTTC.

The V call is TRBV5-6, the J call TRBJ1-2, with TRBD1 identical over 9 bases. Germline V gene sequence: CDR1 SGHDT, CDR2 YYEEEE. The CDR3 is made up of 15 amino acids. The ends lost 5 bases at V and 8 bases at J; junction bases unmatched: 13. The CDR3 spells CASSSGTGILEGYTF. In nucleotides, the CDR3 is TGTGCCAGCAGTTCCGGGACAGGGATACTAGAAGGCTACACCTTC.

This clone was detected only a few times. The CDR3 region is CASSLDTASGGSHEQYF. In DNA form, the CDR3 reads TGTGCCAGCAGCTTAGATACGGCTAGCGGGGGGTCCCACGAGCAGTACTTC. J is TRBJ2-7 and V is TRBV11-2; 11 bases are shared with TRBD2. The CDR3 consists of 17 residues. Germline-derived CDR1 and CDR2 are SGHAT and FQNNGV. Losses at the gene ends were 0 bases for V and 5 bases for J; bases not matched to a gene: 9.

V usage is TRBV4-3 and J usage is TRBJ2-1; D might be TRBD2 (5 bases). Between the trimmed V and J ends, which lost 0 bases and 2 bases, there was a span of 14 bases. The CDR3 loop spans 17 amino acids. Germline V gene lookup returns CDR1 LGHNA and CDR2 YSLEER. This CDR3 is CASSQDMRAQPYNEQFF. As DNA, the CDR3 is TGCGCCAGCAGCCAAGATATGAGGGCGCAGCCCTACAATGAGCAGTTCTTC.

The sample holds many counts of this clone. This chain joins TRBV9 and TRBJ2-7, with 12 bases identical to TRBD1. V shed 3 bases, J shed 3 bases, and the junction held 4 bases outside the gene matches. The CDR3 totals 15 residues. CDR1 SGDLS and CDR2 YYNGEE come from the germline V gene. The CDR3 spells CASSAGTGGVYEQYF. The CDR3 DNA sequence: TGTGCCAGCAGCGCCGGGACAGGGGGCGTCTACGAGCAGTACTTC.

The chain carries TRBV9 and TRBJ2-7; a possible D gene is TRBD1 (6 bases). The length of the CDR3 is 12 residues. The V and J ends lost 4 bases and 6 bases respectively, with 11 bases between them. Germline loops: CDR1 SGDLS, CDR2 YYNGEE. The CDR3 protein is CASSSRGGEQYF. For the CDR3, the DNA is TGTGCCAGCAGCAGCAGGGGCGGCGAGCAGTACTTC.

J is TRBJ1-2 and V is TRBV28; TRBD1 aligns across 10 bases. CDR3 length: 19 amino acids. Losses at the gene ends were 4 bases for V and 5 bases for J; bases not matched to a gene: 19. Germline V lookup: CDR1 MDHEN, CDR2 SYDVKM. CDR3 sequence reads: CASSSKPGQGQTPRYGYTF. The CDR3 DNA follows: TGTGCCAGCAGTTCGAAACCGGGACAGGGGCAAACACCCCGATATGGCTACACCTTC.

This chain joins TRBV19 and TRBJ1-3; 8 nucleotides line up with TRBD1. There are 15 residues in the CDR3. Germline CDR1 is LNHDA and CDR2 is SQIVND (reference sequence). V lost 7 bases, J lost 1 base, and 6 bases stayed unmatched. CDR3 loop: CASKGQGPSGNTIYF. CDR3 in DNA: TGTGCCAGTAAAGGACAGGGACCTTCTGGAAACACCATATATTTT. The full variable domain, completed using reference TRBV19 and TRBJ1-3, is DGGITQSPKYLFRKEGQNVTLSCEQNLNHDAMYWYRQDPGQGLRLIYYSQIVNDFQKGDIAEGYSVSREKKESFPLTVTSAQKNPTAFYLCASKGQGPSGNTIYFGEGSWLTVV.

Only a few counts were recorded for this clone. V is TRBV21-1 and J is TRBJ1-2; TRBD1 is taken as the D call from the table, unchecked against the DNA. TRBV21-1 is a pseudogene segment. This CDR3 is 15 amino acids long. CDR3 in DNA: TGTGCCAGCAGCGCCTATGACAGGGTCTCCTATGGCTACACCTTC. This codes for CASSAYDRVSYGYTF.

This clone showed up just once. The V and J genes are TRBV7-6 and TRBJ1-4, with D tentatively TRBD1 (5 bases). CDR1 is SGHVS and CDR2 is FNYEAQ in the germline V gene. The CDR3 length is 16 residues. The germline V and J ends were trimmed by 2 bases and 3 bases, with 13 bases remaining between them. The CDR3 DNA follows: TGTGCCAGCAGCTTAACCCGAGACAGCTCTAATGAAAAACTGTTTTTT. The encoded protein is CASSLTRDSSNEKLFF. Supplemented by reference TRBV7-6 and TRBJ1-4, the full variable domain reads GAGVSQSPRYKVTKRGQDVALRCDPISGHVSLYWYRQALGQGPEFLTYFNYEAQQDKSGLPNDRFSAERPEGSISTLTIQRTEQRDSAMYRCASSLTRDSSNEKLFFGSGTQLSVL.

The chain is built from TRBV6-2 or TRBV6-3 and TRBJ1-1, with TRBD1 matching over 7 bases. The V gene's germline CDR1 is MNHEY and CDR2 SVGEGT. V was clipped by 5 bases and J by 1 base; unmatched bases: 13. This CDR3 has 17 amino acids. The CDR3 nucleotides are TGTGCCAGCAGTACCCGGGACAGAGGCAAGAAGAACACTGAAGCTTTCTTT. Amino acids: CASSTRDRGKKNTEAFF.

The chain is built from TRBV6-2 or TRBV6-3 and TRBJ2-3; perhaps TRBD1 as D (5 bases). Germline lookup yields CDR1 MNHEY and CDR2 SVGEGT. The CDR3 has 15 residues. The ends were cut back, 2 bases at V and 4 bases at J, with 13 bases in the middle. The CDR3: CASSYGVGPADTQYF. DNA for the CDR3: TGTGCCAGCAGTTACGGGGTGGGGCCAGCAGATACGCAGTATTTT.

V usage is TRBV27 and J usage is TRBJ1-6, with 9 bases lining up with TRBD1. Trimming at V came to 1 base and at J to 5 bases, leaving 6 bases not matched to a gene. Germline CDR1 reads MNHEY; CDR2 reads SMNVEV (reference sequence). The CDR3 runs to 17 residues. The CDR3 loop reads CASSLFGTGIDNSPLHF. Written as DNA, the CDR3 is TGTGCCAGCAGTTTATTCGGGACAGGGATTGATAATTCACCCCTCCACTTT.

The J gene is TRBJ2-5, the V gene TRBV25-1, with 9 bases lining up with TRBD1. This CDR3 comprises 14 residues. Germline trimming cut 3 bases from V and 5 bases from J; bases unmatched to any gene: 4. Germline loops: CDR1 MGHDK, CDR2 SYGVNS. The DNA for the CDR3 is TGTGCCAGCAGTGACACAGGGGGCTGGGAGACCCAGTACTTC. Its protein is CASSDTGGWETQYF.

V gene TRBV7-8 combines with J gene TRBJ2-1; the match to TRBD2 covers 9 bases. This CDR3 has 15 amino acids. V trimming: 6 bases; J trimming: 8 bases; junction bases outside the gene matches: 11. Germline V gene sequence: CDR1 SGHVS, CDR2 FQNEAQ. This chain's CDR3 is CASRRREGQGDEQFF. CDR3 in DNA: TGTGCCAGCAGGCGGCGGGAGGGCCAGGGCGATGAGCAGTTCTTC.

For this clone: A junction end diverges from the germline sequence, so it may reflect a read error. This chain connects TRBV3-1 (or the pseudogene TRBV3-2) to TRBJ2-1, with TRBD2 matching over 11 bases. The CDR3 length is 14 residues. Germline CDR1 and CDR2: LGHDT and YNNKEL (reference sequence). The CDR3 is CASTQLAGVGEQFF. In nucleotides, the CDR3 is TGTGCCAGCACCCAACTAGCGGGAGTGGGTGAGCAGTTCTTC.

The V call is TRBV19, the J call TRBJ2-1; TRBD2 matches 7 bases. CDR3 length: 16 amino acids. Germline V gene sequence: CDR1 LNHDA, CDR2 SQIVND (reference sequence). V lost 3 bases, J lost 0 bases, and 5 bases stayed unmatched. The CDR3 spells CASSILAGSSYNEQFF. CDR3 nucleotides: TGTGCCAGTAGTATCTTAGCGGGCAGCTCCTACAATGAGCAGTTCTTC. Drawing the rest from reference TRBV19 and TRBJ2-1, the complete variable domain is DGGITQSPKYLFRKEGQNVTLSCEQNLNHDAMYWYRQDPGQGLRLIYYSQIVNDFQKGDIAEGYSVSREKKESFPLTVTSAQKNPTAFYLCASSILAGSSYNEQFFGPGTRLTVL.

The V gene is TRBV6-5, the J gene TRBJ2-3; 12 nucleotides match TRBD2. V was pared by 2 bases and J by 10 bases, with 10 bases of the junction left unmatched. The CDR3 runs 16 residues. Germline V gene sequence: CDR1 MNHEY, CDR2 SVGAGI. The CDR3 reads CASSYTGGTSGFPQYF. Written as DNA, the CDR3 is TGTGCCAGCAGTTACACGGGGGGGACTAGCGGGTTCCCGCAGTATTTT.

The V and J genes are TRBV25-1 and TRBJ1-3; perhaps TRBD1 as D (5 bases). This CDR3 spans 14 amino acids. The germline CDR1 and CDR2 sequences are MGHDK and SYGVNS. V shed 5 bases and J shed 3 bases, with 11 bases lying between them. CDR3 DNA: TGTGCCAGCAGTTTTGACAGTTTTGGAAACACCATATATTTT. Encoded protein: CASSFDSFGNTIYF.

The rearrangement uses TRBV7-8 and TRBJ2-7; 7 bases are a match to TRBD1. Trimming removed 5 bases from V and 3 bases from J; junction bases left unmatched: 7. The germline V gene encodes CDR1 SGHVS and CDR2 FQNEAQ. The CDR3 spans 14 residues. The CDR3 loop is CASSPKQGFYEQYF. In DNA, the CDR3 is TGTGCCAGCAGCCCTAAACAGGGGTTCTACGAGCAGTACTTC.

The rearrangement links TRBV19 to TRBJ1-1; 9 nucleotides match TRBD1. Per germline, CDR1 LNHDA and CDR2 SQIVND (reference sequence). Unmatched junction bases numbered 8, after V lost 4 bases and J lost 2 bases. The CDR3 runs 16 residues. The CDR3 loop reads CASSTRDRALNTEAFF. CDR3 in DNA: TGTGCCAGTAGTACCCGGGACAGGGCCCTCAACACTGAAGCTTTCTTT. The full variable domain, in which reference TRBV19 and TRBJ1-1 provide the parts outside the CDR3, is DGGITQSPKYLFRKEGQNVTLSCEQNLNHDAMYWYRQDPGQGLRLIYYSQIVNDFQKGDIAEGYSVSREKKESFPLTVTSAQKNPTAFYLCASSTRDRALNTEAFFGQGTRLTVV.

The chain recombines TRBV4-3 with TRBJ2-7, with 10 nucleotides matching TRBD1. J was trimmed by 3 bases and V by 2 bases; bases with no gene match: 4. Germline values: CDR1 LGHNA, CDR2 YSLEER. The CDR3 covers 15 residues. CDR3 sequence: CASSQSGTGVYEQYF. The CDR3 DNA is TGCGCCAGCAGCCAATCAGGGACAGGGGTCTACGAGCAGTACTTC.

The chain links TRBV7-2 to TRBJ2-1, with 9 bases that match TRBD2. Germline-derived CDR1 and CDR2 are SGHTA and FQGNSA. The CDR3 is 19 residues long. J gave up 2 bases and V 4 bases, and 15 bases lay outside the gene matches. CDR3 coding DNA: TGTGCCAGCAGCTCCACTGCCGCGCTAGCGGGACCACCCTACAATGAGCAGTTCTTC. Its protein product is CASSSTAALAGPPYNEQFF.

This clone has just a few counts. The chain uses TRBV7-9 and TRBJ1-2; D is perhaps TRBD1 (5 bases). Germline V CDR1 and CDR2: SEHNR, FQNEAQ (reference sequence). The CDR3 contains 14 residues. V lost 5 bases to trimming and J lost 8 bases, with 18 bases between them. CDR3 nucleotide sequence: TGTGCCAGCAGCCGCGATGGGGGGAGTGACGGCTACACCTTC. Translation: CASSRDGGSDGYTF.

V is TRBV7-2 and J is TRBJ2-2; no clear D gene. Germline V CDR1 and CDR2: SGHTA, FQGNSA. Trimming stripped 2 bases from V and 6 bases from J, with 7 bases between. This CDR3 comprises 13 residues. The chain's CDR3 is CASSLSSSGELFF. The CDR3 nucleotides read TGTGCCAGCAGCTTATCCAGTTCCGGGGAGCTGTTTTTT. Based on the CDR3 plus reference TRBV7-2 and TRBJ2-2, the full variable domain is GAGVSQSPSNKVTEKGKDVELRCDPISGHTALYWYRQSLGQGLEFLIYFQGNSAPDKSGLPSDRFSAERTGGSVSTLTIQRTQQEDSAVYLCASSLSSSGELFFGEGSRLTVL.

The chain carries TRBV7-2 and TRBJ2-3, with D tentatively TRBD2 (6 bases). Germline V CDR1 and CDR2: SGHTA, FQGNSA. Trimming cost V 5 bases and J 6 bases, with 12 bases left between them. CDR3 size: 13 residues. CDR3 DNA: TGTGCCAGCAGCCCCCGTCGGGGGGATACGCAGTATTTT. Its translation is CASSPRRGDTQYF.

The chain combines TRBV7-8 with TRBJ1-2; possibly TRBD1 for D (6 bases). The ends were cut back, 5 bases at V and 2 bases at J, with 15 bases in the middle. CDR1 is SGHVS and CDR2 is FQNEAQ in the germline V gene. The CDR3 sequence is 15 residues long. The DNA of the CDR3 is TGTGCCAGCAGCCCGGAGCCAGGGGTAAACTATGGCTACACCTTC. It encodes CASSPEPGVNYGYTF.